These 16 T cell receptor beta chains share one sample of origin, sequenced in a study of lymphopenia after photon versus proton radiotherapy. Assay: immunoSEQ multiplex PCR; the TCRdb copy retains only in-frame clones and omits some. The sample has around 20,000 clones; just under 85% are singletons. The source was peripheral blood, collected from a patient treated with photon-based radiotherapy. The receptors were gathered from a woman between 50 and 59 years old with pancreatic cancer.

In DNA, the CDR3 is TGTGCCAGCAGCAACAGGGTCGGAAGCGGGACCGGGGAGCTGTTTTTT. Protein sequence: CASSNRVGSGTGELFF. This chain connects TRBV9 to TRBJ2-2; either TRBD1 or TRBD2 may fit D (6 bases each). In germline, CDR1 is SGDLS, CDR2 YYNGEE. V lost 4 bases, J lost 5 bases, and 18 bases lay in between. The CDR3 runs 16 residues.

The chain links TRBV7-9 to TRBJ1-1, with D unclear. Trimming stripped 2 bases from V and 5 bases from J, with 9 bases between. Germline assignment: CDR1 SEHNR and CDR2 FQNEAQ (reference sequence). This CDR3 is built from 13 residues. The CDR3 region is CASSLTGVTEAFF. CDR3 bases: TGTGCCAGCAGCTTAACCGGGGTTACTGAAGCTTTCTTT.

CDR3 DNA sequence: TGTGCCAGCAGCTTAGCCCTCAGGGGAGAGGGGGAGCTGTTTTTT. Translated: CASSLALRGEGELFF. The gene calls are TRBV11-2 and TRBJ2-2; D is perhaps TRBD1 (6 bases). The CDR3 runs 15 residues. Trimming left V 1 base short and J 8 bases short, with 14 bases between. Germline V gene lookup returns CDR1 SGHAT and CDR2 FQNNGV.

This clone was counted between two and nine times. The chain carries TRBV28 and TRBJ1-4; D not certain. V was trimmed by 5 bases and J by 8 bases, leaving 12 bases between them. CDR3 length: 13 amino acids. CDR1 is MDHEN, CDR2 SYDVKM, per germline. Here the CDR3 DNA reads TGTGCCAGCAGTCCGACCCTCCGGGAAAAACTGTTTTTT. It encodes CASSPTLREKLFF.

The chain is built from TRBV7-9 and TRBJ2-7; no clear D gene. The CDR3 is 15 residues long. Between the trimmed V and J ends, which lost 1 base and 0 bases, there was a span of 10 bases. Germline lookup yields CDR1 SEHNR and CDR2 FQNEAQ (reference sequence). In DNA form, the CDR3 reads TGTGCCAGCAGCTTAGGAGACACTGACTCCTACGAGCAGTACTTC. Amino acid sequence: CASSLGDTDSYEQYF.

This clone was counted only a few times. CDR3 DNA: TGTGCCAGCAGTCTGGAGACAGGGGGCGCGATGTTTCGCGGGGAGCTGTTTTTT. It codes for CASSLETGGAMFRGELFF. J is TRBJ2-2 and V is TRBV28, with TRBD1 matching over 10 bases. Germline values: CDR1 MDHEN, CDR2 SYDVKM. J was trimmed by 7 bases and V by 5 bases; bases with no gene match: 16. This CDR3 region has 18 residues.

This sequence joins TRBV5-1 and TRBJ1-1, with D possibly TRBD1 on 6 matching bases. The CDR3 runs 14 residues. Germline CDR1 and CDR2: SGHRS and YFSETQ. V shed 9 bases and J shed 0 bases, with 15 bases lying between them. The CDR3 nucleotides are TGCGCCACTCGTGCCGGGACAATGAACACTGAAGCTTTCTTT. It specifies CATRAGTMNTEAFF.

Here the CDR3 DNA reads TGCGCCAGCAGCCTGACAGGGGGCGCCTACAATGAGCAGTTCTTC. This encodes CASSLTGGAYNEQFF. The rearrangement joins TRBV5-1 to TRBJ2-1; TRBD1 aligns across 10 bases. Germline trimming cut 4 bases from V and 2 bases from J; bases unmatched to any gene: 3. Germline V lookup: CDR1 SGHRS, CDR2 YFSETQ. The CDR3 runs 15 residues.

The chain combines TRBV28 with TRBJ1-5, with D uncertain. Germline CDR1 MDHEN, CDR2 SYDVKM. Trimming shortened V by 7 bases and J by 6 bases, and 19 bases separated the two germline ends. This CDR3 region has 15 residues. The CDR3 sequence: CASILGGARIQPQHF. The DNA of the CDR3 is TGTGCCAGCATCTTAGGTGGTGCCAGGATTCAGCCCCAGCATTTT.

A single count supports this clone. The chain couples TRBV18 to TRBJ2-2, with D perhaps TRBD1 or TRBD2 (5 bases each). CDR3 length equals 15 residues. Germline CDR1 reads KGHSH; CDR2 reads LQKENI. The V end lost 4 bases, the J end lost 7 bases, and 16 bases lay between the germline ends. Written as DNA, the CDR3 is TGTGCCAGCTCACTATCAGGGAAGAGGGACGGGGAGCTGTTTTTT. This translates into CASSLSGKRDGELFF. Full variable domain (missing parts from reference TRBV18 and TRBJ2-2): NAGVMQNPRHLVRRRGQEARLRCSPMKGHSHVYWYRQLPEEGLKFMVYLQKENIIDESGMPKERFSAEFPKEGPSILRIQQVVRGDSAAYFCASSLSGKRDGELFFGEGSRLTVL.

The gene calls are TRBV29-1 and TRBJ1-5; possible D gene TRBD1, 6 bases. This CDR3 has 13 residues. From germline, CDR1 is SQVTM and CDR2 ANQGSEA. V was pared by 4 bases and J by 7 bases, with 14 bases between. In DNA form, the CDR3 reads TGCAGCGTTGGGGGGGGCGCGGGGCAGCCCCAGCATTTT. Translating gives CSVGGGAGQPQHF.

Only one count was recorded for this clone. J is TRBJ2-1 and V is TRBV4-3; D possibly corresponds to TRBD2 (5 bases). The CDR3 has 15 residues. Germline V gives CDR1 LGHNA, CDR2 YSLEER. V was trimmed by 1 base and J by 2 bases, leaving 9 bases between them. The CDR3 loop reads CASSQGGPTYNEQFF. CDR3 bases: TGCGCCAGCAGCCAAGGAGGGCCAACCTACAATGAGCAGTTCTTC.

By share, this clone counts as medium-sized (0.01 to 0.1%). The CDR3 protein is CASSQDSGSSYEQYF. The CDR3 DNA reads TGCGCCAGCAGCCAGGACAGCGGAAGCTCCTACGAGCAGTACTTC. V gene TRBV4-3 combines with J gene TRBJ2-7; a possible D gene is TRBD1 (6 bases). The CDR3 sequence is 15 residues long. Trimming cost V 3 bases and J 0 bases, with 12 bases left between them. Germline V gene data show CDR1 as LGHNA and CDR2 as YSLEER.

The chain is built from TRBV19 and TRBJ2-7; possibly TRBD1 for D (6 bases). CDR1 is LNHDA, CDR2 SQIVND, per germline (reference sequence). The V gene lost 3 bases and the J gene lost 2 bases, with 20 bases spanning the gap. The CDR3 spans 17 residues. This CDR3 is CASSMVGAGLLPYEQYF. CDR3 nucleotide sequence: TGTGCCAGTAGTATGGTGGGGGCCGGGCTACTTCCCTACGAGCAGTACTTC.

This chain links TRBV4-1 with TRBJ2-1, with TRBD2 identical over 11 bases. Germline assignment: CDR1 MGHRA and CDR2 YSYEKL. The CDR3 runs 16 residues. V shed 2 bases and J 3 bases; nucleotides not matched to a gene: 3. Written as DNA, the CDR3 is TGCGCCAGCAGCCAACCCACTAGCGGGAGCTACAATGAGCAGTTCTTC. As protein: CASSQPTSGSYNEQFF.

The V and J genes are TRBV19 and TRBJ2-7, with a tentative D call TRBD2 (6 bases). The CDR3 sequence is 14 residues long. V dropped 4 bases and J dropped 5 bases, with 15 bases sitting between them. Germline V CDR1 and CDR2: LNHDA, SQIVND (reference sequence). The CDR3 sequence is CASSRGEVFNEQYF. The CDR3 nucleotides are TGTGCCAGTAGTAGGGGGGAAGTTTTCAACGAGCAGTACTTC.